What follows describes a single T cell receptor beta chain. The antigen is not known. One end of the junction is discordant with germline, which a read error may explain. This sample is part of a study of shared clonotypes between healthy human individuals. About the study: Donor composition was a couple of women and a few men, aged 18 to 49. General study findings and limits: Naive subsets generally had larger estimated richness than memory subsets. Naive CD4 clonotype sharing across several donors was about 5%. Generation probabilities were higher for clonotypes shared across all four sorted-subset donors than for unshared ones.

Libraries were prepared by immunoSEQ multiplex PCR; TCRdb keeps only in-frame clonotypes and omits some of them. The table lists roughly 1,000,000 clones, about 84% of them singletons. This CDR3 has 15 amino acids. Germline V lookup: CDR1 SGHRS, CDR2 YFSETQ. Sequencing used memory CD4+ T cells from PBMCs. Subset described: CD45RA-negative fraction. The chain employs TRBV5-1 and TRBJ2-7, with TRBD1 as a possible D gene (6 bases). The sequence came from a man aged 18 to 30 in good health. Some clones in this sample may be carry-over from other donors' samples. The CDR3 coding sequence is TGCGCCAGCAGTTTGGTGGGCAGGGGCCCCTACGAGCAGTACTTC. It encodes CASSLVGRGPYEQYF.